One and the same sample provided the 19 T cell receptor beta chains below, sequenced in a study of CD8+ T cells in alopecia areata. Sequencing templates came from extracted RNA that was reverse transcribed into cDNA. Sequenced by immunoSEQ multiplex PCR; TCRdb stores in-frame clones only, minus some. The sample consists of 60,000 to 85,000 clones, around 29% of them appearing once. As to treatment: oral pan-JAK inhibitor, 5-10 mg twice daily. This material consisted of CD8+ T cells sorted from blood, taken at week 4, from a patient treated with tofacitinib. These receptors were obtained from a human donor with alopecia areata.

V usage is TRBV30 and J usage is TRBJ1-3, with D perhaps TRBD1 (6 bases). The germline CDR1 and CDR2 sequences are GTSNPN and SVGIG (reference sequence). Trimming removed 4 bases from V and 0 bases from J, with 13 bases in between. The CDR3 loop spans 15 amino acids. The CDR3 region has the DNA TGTGCCTGGACCCAGGACAGTAGCTCTGGAAACACCATATATTTT. Encoded protein: CAWTQDSSSGNTIYF.

The table lists this clone with a few counts. The rearrangement joins TRBV29-1 to TRBJ1-2; TRBD1 aligns across 7 bases. The V segment lost 6 bases and the J segment 6 bases; nucleotides outside the gene matches: 4. Germline V gene lookup returns CDR1 SQVTM and CDR2 ANQGSEA. This CDR3 contains 11 residues. The CDR3 reads CSVRQGNGYTF. The CDR3 nucleotides are TGCAGCGTCAGACAGGGTAATGGCTACACCTTC.

This clone has only a few counts. CDR3: CSVLTIDTTDTQYF. In DNA form, the CDR3 reads TGCAGCGTCCTGACTATCGATACGACAGATACGCAGTATTTT. V gene TRBV29-1 combines with J gene TRBJ2-3; a weak D match, TRBD2 (5 bases). The germline V gene encodes CDR1 SQVTM and CDR2 ANQGSEA. The CDR3 has 14 amino acids. V was clipped by 6 bases and J by 3 bases, with 16 bases between them.

This clone is a singleton in its sample. The V gene is TRBV2, the J gene TRBJ2-1; weak D call: TRBD2 (6 bases). Trimming left V 2 bases short and J 1 base short, with 18 bases between. This CDR3 comprises 18 residues. Germline loops: CDR1 SNHLY, CDR2 FYNNEI. CDR3: CASSERYTGVGSYNEQFF. Here the CDR3 DNA reads TGTGCCAGCAGTGAAAGATACACGGGGGTAGGGTCCTACAATGAGCAGTTCTTC.

CDR3 sequence: CASSQGFIGVGELFF. The DNA of the CDR3 is TGTGCCAGCAGCCAAGGATTTATAGGGGTCGGGGAGCTGTTTTTT. V and J are TRBV14 and TRBJ2-2; tentatively, D is TRBD1 (5 bases). The CDR3 covers 15 residues. V gave up 1 base and J gave up 7 bases, with 13 bases separating them. Per the germline V gene, CDR1 is SGHDN and CDR2 is FVKESK.

V usage is TRBV30 and J usage is TRBJ2-1; D might be TRBD1 (6 bases). V was clipped by 4 bases and J by 3 bases, with 10 bases between them. The CDR3 runs 13 residues. Germline CDR1 reads GTSNPN; CDR2 reads SVGIG (reference sequence). CDR3 nucleotides: TGTGCCTGGAATGGGGGCGACTACAATGAGCAGTTCTTC. Translating it yields CAWNGGDYNEQFF.

The J gene is TRBJ1-1, the V gene TRBV7-9, with D perhaps TRBD1 (6 bases). CDR3 length: 14 amino acids. CDR1 and CDR2 (germline): SEHNR, FQNEAQ (reference sequence). The germline V and J ends were trimmed by 4 bases and 2 bases, with 11 bases remaining between them. In nucleotides, the CDR3 is TGTGCCAGCAGCTACGTACAGGGAAACACTGAAGCTTTCTTT. This codes for CASSYVQGNTEAFF.

The V gene is TRBV7-9, the J gene TRBJ1-2; D call uncertain. Germline V gene sequence: CDR1 SEHNR, CDR2 FQNEAQ (reference sequence). The CDR3 covers 13 residues. Deletions cut 1 base from V and 8 bases from J, with 11 bases between. This CDR3 reads CASSLDVVEGYTF. The CDR3, as DNA: TGTGCCAGCAGCTTAGATGTAGTGGAGGGCTACACCTTC.

This clone was recorded at least ten times. The chain uses TRBV28 and TRBJ2-2; TRBD1 is a possible D gene (6 bases). V dropped 7 bases and J dropped 1 base, with 10 bases sitting between them. Per the germline V gene, CDR1 is MDHEN and CDR2 is SYDVKM. This CDR3 is 14 amino acids long. The CDR3 is CASKGQVNTGELFF. The CDR3 DNA follows: TGTGCCAGCAAGGGACAAGTGAACACCGGGGAGCTGTTTTTT.

This clone turned up a few times. This sequence joins TRBV27 and TRBJ2-7; D possibly corresponds to TRBD1 (5 bases). CDR3 size: 14 residues. Trimming took 2 bases from V and 1 from J, leaving 9 bases between them. Germline V gene data show CDR1 as MNHEY and CDR2 as SMNVEV (reference sequence). The CDR3 DNA follows: TGTGCCAGCAGTTTAAGGGGCTTATCCTACGAGCAGTACTTC. Its protein is CASSLRGLSYEQYF.

The sample holds a few counts of this clone. V is TRBV29-1 and J is TRBJ1-2; 9 nucleotides match TRBD1. CDR1 is SQVTM and CDR2 is ANQGSEA in the germline V gene. J gave up 6 bases and V 0 bases, and 5 bases lay outside the gene matches. This CDR3 contains 14 residues. The CDR3 region has the DNA TGCAGCGTTGAAGACCGACAGGGGGGTAATGGCTACACCTTC. Residues: CSVEDRQGGNGYTF.

This clone came up a few times. The V and J genes are TRBV4-1 and TRBJ1-5, with D possibly matching TRBD1 (5 bases). This CDR3 contains 15 residues. The germline gives CDR1 MGHRA, CDR2 YSYEKL. Trimming left V 3 bases short and J 0 bases short, with 9 bases between. CDR3 nucleotides: TGCGCCAGCAGCCATGGACAAAATAGCAATCAGCCCCAGCATTTT. This gives the protein CASSHGQNSNQPQHF.

Details on this clone: The junction differs from germline at one of its ends, possibly a read error. V is TRBV7-7 and J is TRBJ2-7; 10 nucleotides agree with TRBD1. Germline V gene lookup returns CDR1 SSHAT and CDR2 FNYEAQ (reference sequence). The CDR3 has 18 amino acids. CDR3 region: CASSFPTGQGGGSYEQYF. The CDR3 nucleotides read TGTGCTAGCAGCTTCCCAACCGGACAGGGGGGTGGCTCCTACGAGCAGTACTTC. The full variable domain, in which reference TRBV7-7 and TRBJ2-7 provide the parts outside the CDR3, is GAGVSQSPRYKVTKRGQDVTLRCDPISSHATLYWYQQALGQGPEFLTYFNYEAQPDKSGLPSDRFSAERPEGSISTLTIQRTEQRDSAMYRCASSFPTGQGGGSYEQYFGPGTRLTVT.

This clone showed up just a few times. The chain has TRBV9 and TRBJ2-7, with 8 positions matching TRBD2. V lost 4 bases to trimming and J lost 2 bases; unmatched junction nucleotides: 8. The CDR3 loop spans 15 amino acids. Looked up from germline, CDR1 is SGDLS and CDR2 is YYNGEE. The CDR3 DNA reads TGTGCCAGCAGCCCGCGGGAGGACCTCACCTACGAGCAGTACTTC. As protein: CASSPREDLTYEQYF. Looking up the rest from reference TRBV9 and TRBJ2-7 gives the full variable domain: DSGVTQTPKHLITATGQRVTLRCSPRSGDLSVYWYQQSLDQGLQFLIQYYNGEERAKGNILERFSAQQFPDLHSELNLSSLELGDSALYFCASSPREDLTYEQYFGPGTRLTVT.

The gene calls are TRBV7-9 and TRBJ1-1; 7 positions agree with TRBD1. The germline gives CDR1 SEHNR, CDR2 FQNEAQ (reference sequence). The trim removed 1 base at V and 4 bases at J, leaving 6 bases unmatched. The CDR3 extends over 15 amino acids. The CDR3 nucleotides are TGTGCCAGCAGCTTAGTTCAGGGGGTGATCACTGAAGCTTTCTTT. It encodes CASSLVQGVITEAFF.

This sequence joins TRBV7-9 and TRBJ2-5, with TRBD2 as a possible D gene (5 bases). V was clipped by 5 bases and J by 2 bases, with 12 bases between them. CDR3 length: 14 residues. CDR1 is SEHNR, CDR2 FQNEAQ, per germline (reference sequence). The chain's CDR3 is CASSPPGIQETQYF. In DNA form, the CDR3 reads TGTGCCAGCAGCCCGCCGGGGATTCAAGAGACCCAGTACTTC.

J is TRBJ2-5 and V is TRBV29-1, with D hard to call. The germline V gene has CDR1 SQVTM and CDR2 ANQGSEA. Trimming cost V 3 bases and J 2 bases, with 7 bases left between them. CDR3 length: 12 residues. The CDR3 sequence: CSVEPEQETQYF. The CDR3 DNA sequence: TGCAGCGTTGAGCCAGAGCAAGAGACCCAGTACTTC.

The genes are TRBV7-2 and TRBJ2-1; the match to TRBD2 covers 8 bases. The CDR3 extends over 15 amino acids. V trimming: 3 bases; J trimming: 4 bases; junction bases outside the gene matches: 5. Germline V gene data show CDR1 as SGHTA and CDR2 as FQGNSA. Here the CDR3 reads CASSFSGRGYNEQFF. The CDR3 coding sequence is TGTGCCAGCAGCTTTTCCGGGAGGGGATACAATGAGCAGTTCTTC.

The V call is TRBV29-1, the J call TRBJ2-1; a possible D gene is TRBD2 (5 bases). CDR1 is SQVTM and CDR2 is ANQGSEA in the germline V gene. V dropped 2 bases and J dropped 4 bases, with 12 bases sitting between them. CDR3 length: 14 residues. CDR3 coding DNA: TGCAGCGTTGAATCGGCTAGCAGTTACAATGAGCAGTTCTTC. This translates into CSVESASSYNEQFF.